The 17 T cell receptor beta chains listed next were all sequenced from one sample in a study of blood T cell repertoires in COVID-19. Produced via immunoSEQ multiplex PCR; TCRdb's table is partial and in-frame only. The data show around 260,000 clones, about nine tenths seen once. Sequenced: peripheral blood. These receptors were taken from a woman in her thirties or forties who had recovered from COVID-19.

This clone was detected once. V gene TRBV7-9 combines with J gene TRBJ2-7; TRBD2 aligns across 7 bases. Unmatched junction bases numbered 10, after V lost 2 bases and J lost 0 bases. The CDR3 totals 17 residues. Germline V gene lookup returns CDR1 SEHNR and CDR2 FQNEAQ (reference sequence). Here the CDR3 reads CASSLHSGPPTSYEQYF. In DNA form, the CDR3 reads TGTGCCAGCAGCTTACATAGCGGGCCGCCGACCTCCTACGAGCAGTACTTC.

V gene TRBV2 combines with J gene TRBJ2-5; 9 bases line up with TRBD2. The CDR3 is 14 amino acids. CDR1 is SNHLY and CDR2 is FYNNEI in the germline V gene. V lost 7 bases, J lost 3 bases, and 6 bases stayed unmatched. CDR3 loop: CASTLASGKETQYF. As DNA, the CDR3 is TGTGCCAGCACGTTGGCTAGCGGGAAAGAGACCCAGTACTTC.

The rearrangement uses TRBV20-1 and TRBJ2-1, with TRBD2 matching 9 bases. Germline values: CDR1 DFQATT, CDR2 SNEGSKA (reference sequence). This CDR3 has 13 amino acids. J lost 7 bases, V lost 3 bases, and 4 bases had no gene match. CDR3 nucleotide sequence: TGCAGTGCTAGTAATCTAGCGGGGAATGAGCAGTTCTTC. It translates to CSASNLAGNEQFF.

This clone was recorded once. The gene calls are TRBV7-6 and TRBJ1-3, with 7 positions matching TRBD1. Germline V CDR1 and CDR2: SGHVS, FNYEAQ. Germline trimming cut 1 base from V and 1 base from J; bases unmatched to any gene: 1. This CDR3 has 15 residues. Here the CDR3 reads CASSLEQGSGNTIYF. The CDR3 DNA follows: TGTGCCAGCAGCTTAGAACAGGGGTCTGGAAACACCATATATTTT.

The genes are TRBV6-5 and TRBJ1-2; D might be TRBD1 (5 bases). Trimming took 9 bases from V and 3 from J, leaving 11 bases between them. This CDR3 is 12 amino acids long. Germline CDR1 MNHEY, CDR2 SVGAGI. The DNA of the CDR3 is TGTGCCAGGGGAGGGACCGACTATGGCTACACCTTC. Amino acids: CARGGTDYGYTF.

This chain uses TRBV5-8 with TRBJ2-7; no clear D. The CDR3 has 13 residues. The germline V and J ends were trimmed by 4 bases and 3 bases, with 11 bases remaining between them. Per the germline V gene, CDR1 is SGHTS and CDR2 is YDEGEE. CDR3 amino acids: CASSPRSVYEQYF. Here the CDR3 DNA reads TGTGCCAGCAGCCCGCGTTCGGTCTACGAGCAGTACTTC.

This chain joins TRBV11-3 and TRBJ1-1, with D tentatively TRBD1 (5 bases). Per the germline V gene, CDR1 is SGHNT and CDR2 is YENEEA. V was shortened by 2 bases and J by 4 bases, with 8 bases between the two germline ends. CDR3 length equals 13 residues. CDR3 loop: CASSLLGGTEAFF. In nucleotides, the CDR3 is TGTGCCAGCAGCTTACTCGGGGGCACTGAAGCTTTCTTT.

The CDR3 reads CASSEAFLNNSPLHF. DNA for the CDR3: TGCGCCAGCAGTGAAGCCTTTCTGAATAATTCACCCCTCCACTTT. The chain couples TRBV10-2 to TRBJ1-6, with D unclear. CDR1 is WSHSY, CDR2 SAAADI, per germline. The CDR3 has 15 residues. The V and J ends lost 3 bases and 5 bases respectively, with 11 bases between them.

The chain carries TRBV4-1 and TRBJ2-7; 10 bases are shared with TRBD2. V shed 1 base, J shed 4 bases, and the junction held 7 bases outside the gene matches. The CDR3 has 16 amino acids. The germline gives CDR1 MGHRA, CDR2 YSYEKL. The CDR3 nucleotides are TGCGCCAGCAGCCAAGCCTTAGCGGGAGGAAGGTACGAGCAGTACTTC. It is translated as CASSQALAGGRYEQYF.

This clone showed up just a few times. The chain is built from TRBV28 and TRBJ2-4; D unresolved. The CDR3 has 15 amino acids. V was pared by 6 bases and J by 7 bases, with 19 bases between. Germline CDR1 is MDHEN and CDR2 is SYDVKM. CDR3 bases: TGTGCCAGCAGCCCCGGGTTATCGGCAGCGAACATTCAGTACTTC. It is translated as CASSPGLSAANIQYF.

This clone was observed once. The gene calls are TRBV3-1 (or the pseudogene TRBV3-2) and TRBJ1-2; no clear D gene. The CDR3 is 14 amino acids. The ends were cut back, 0 bases at V and 6 bases at J, with 11 bases in the middle. Germline V CDR1 and CDR2: LGHDT, YNNKEL (reference sequence). The CDR3 DNA sequence: TGTGCCAGCAGCCAAGATTCCGGGGTTCATGGCTACACCTTC. Translating it yields CASSQDSGVHGYTF.

Comments on this clone: Other DNA variants within this sample encode the same CDR3. V and J are TRBV5-1 and TRBJ2-7, with TRBD2 matching 11 bases. Germline V gene lookup returns CDR1 SGHRS and CDR2 YFSETQ. The J segment lost 4 bases and the V segment lost 0 bases, leaving 3 bases of the junction unmatched. The CDR3 length is 15 residues. CDR3 coding DNA: TGCGCCAGCAGCTTGGGAACTAGCGGGAGTTACGAGCAGTACTTC. As protein: CASSLGTSGSYEQYF.

The chain joins TRBV6-5 to TRBJ1-2; 7 bases fit TRBD1. The CDR3 totals 12 residues. Germline lookup yields CDR1 MNHEY and CDR2 SVGAGI. V lost 6 bases and J lost 8; bases outside the gene matches: 6. This CDR3 reads CASRSTGVGYTF. The CDR3 bases are TGTGCCAGCAGGTCTACAGGGGTCGGCTACACCTTC.

The gene calls are TRBV18 and TRBJ1-1, with 7 nucleotides matching TRBD1. CDR3 length: 13 residues. The germline V gene encodes CDR1 KGHSH and CDR2 LQKENI. The trim removed 2 bases at V and 8 bases at J, leaving 5 bases unmatched. The CDR3 DNA is TGTGCCAGCTCACCAGGACAGGCCCCAGAAGCTTTCTTT. This gives the protein CASSPGQAPEAFF.

For the CDR3, the DNA is TGTGCCAGCAGCTTGCTGGCCAGCGGGAGGGCCGGCGGGGAGCTGTTTTTT. It yields the protein CASSLLASGRAGGELFF. The chain recombines TRBV5-4 with TRBJ2-2; TRBD2 aligns across 10 bases. The J segment lost 7 bases and the V segment lost 1 base, leaving 10 bases of the junction unmatched. The CDR3 extends over 17 amino acids. CDR1 and CDR2 (germline): SGHNT, YYREEE (reference sequence).

The CDR3 DNA sequence: TGTGCCGAACACATCGCTGGCTACACCTTC. It is translated as CAEHIAGYTF. The chain carries TRBV12-2 and TRBJ1-2; TRBD1, as called in the table, went unchecked against the DNA. TRBV12-2 is flagged as a pseudogene. There are 10 residues in the CDR3.

The J gene is TRBJ2-1, the V gene TRBV24-1; D is possibly TRBD1 (6 bases). The germline V gene has CDR1 KGHDR and CDR2 SFDVKD. The germline V and J ends were trimmed by 0 bases and 7 bases, with 12 bases remaining between them. CDR3 length: 15 amino acids. CDR3 sequence: CATSDLRDTLNEQFF. The CDR3 coding sequence is TGTGCCACCAGTGATTTGAGGGACACTTTAAATGAGCAGTTCTTC.